This TCR beta chain appears in the sequencing data of a study of blood T cell repertoires in COVID-19. Study background: Donors in the United States, Italy and Spain gave samples during acute or convalescent COVID-19. T cells, B-cell-depleted T cells, or PBMCs supplied cDNA or gDNA.

The CDR3 is 15 residues long. V lost 6 bases, J lost 10 bases, and 9 bases stayed unmatched. CDR1 and CDR2 (germline): SNHLY, FYNNEI. Study processing details: Counts of nucleated cells, estimated from reference gene primer amplification, were obtained. Produced via immunoSEQ multiplex PCR; TCRdb's table is partial and in-frame only. V, J and clone size were drawn from that table, and D and trimming were deduced from the DNA. The sample contains some 160,000 clones, roughly 93% of which appear only once. The J gene is TRBJ1-6, the V gene TRBV2; 10 bases line up with TRBD1. This TCR was recovered from a man aged 18 to 29 with acute or convalescent COVID-19. The sequencing sample was made of peripheral blood. CDR3 coding DNA: TGTGCCAGCAGCCTGCCGGGACAGGGGAGCTCACCCCTCCACTTT. It translates to CASSLPGQGSSPLHF.